This TCR beta chain was captured by sequencing in a study of T cell repertoires in cytomegalovirus infection. Whole-study context: CMV infection plus the matching HLA type was flagged by public TCR beta signatures.

Points from the study as a whole: Carriers of CMV and the relevant HLA type were discriminated by public TCR beta frequency.

CDR3 length: 14 amino acids. Germline trimming cut 6 bases from V and 5 bases from J; bases unmatched to any gene: 11. CDR1 is DFQATT and CDR2 is SNEGSKA in the germline V gene (reference sequence). This clonotype was detected only once. The antigen is not known. TCRdb processed the reads anew with MiXCR; each CDR3 protein has one entry. The data contain more than 400,000 distinct CDR3 sequences, about 26% of them singletons. The chain recombines TRBV20-1 with TRBJ2-7; 9 bases are a match to TRBD1. The sequencing sample was made of PBMCs. This sequence was found in a human donor in good health (CMV status not recorded). Some clones in this sample may be carry-over from other donors' samples. CDR3 nucleotides: TGCAGTGCCATTCTTGGACAGGGGATCCACGAGCAGTACTTC. This translates into CSAILGQGIHEQYF.